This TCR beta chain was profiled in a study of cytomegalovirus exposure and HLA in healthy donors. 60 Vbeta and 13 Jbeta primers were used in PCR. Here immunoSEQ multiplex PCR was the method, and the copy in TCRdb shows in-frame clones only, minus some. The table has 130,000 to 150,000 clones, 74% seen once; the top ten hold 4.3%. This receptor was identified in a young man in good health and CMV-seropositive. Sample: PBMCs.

The CDR3 DNA follows: TGTGCCAGCAGCGTAGTACCCAATACAGCCTTGGGCACTGAAGCTTTCTTT. Translated, it gives CASSVVPNTALGTEAFF. The chain employs TRBV9 and TRBJ1-1; D gene unclear. The length of the CDR3 is 17 residues. Germline assignment: CDR1 SGDLS and CDR2 YYNGEE. The ends were cut back, 0 bases at V and 4 bases at J, with 19 bases in the middle.